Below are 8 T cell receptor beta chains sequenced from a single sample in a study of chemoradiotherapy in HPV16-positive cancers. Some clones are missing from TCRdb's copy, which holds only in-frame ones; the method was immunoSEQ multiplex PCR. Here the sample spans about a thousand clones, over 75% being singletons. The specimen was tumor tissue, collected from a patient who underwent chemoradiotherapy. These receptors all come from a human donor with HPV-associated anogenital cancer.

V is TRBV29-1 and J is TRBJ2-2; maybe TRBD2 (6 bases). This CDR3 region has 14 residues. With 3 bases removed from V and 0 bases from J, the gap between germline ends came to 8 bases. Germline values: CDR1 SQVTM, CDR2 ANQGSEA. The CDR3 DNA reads TGCAGCGTTGAGGCTAGCGCGAACACCGGGGAGCTGTTTTTT. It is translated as CSVEASANTGELFF.

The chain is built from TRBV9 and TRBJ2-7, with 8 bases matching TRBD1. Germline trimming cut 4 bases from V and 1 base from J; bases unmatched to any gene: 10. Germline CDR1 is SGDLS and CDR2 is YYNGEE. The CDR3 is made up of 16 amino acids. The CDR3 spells CASSSARTGKSYEQYF. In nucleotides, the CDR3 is TGTGCCAGCAGCTCCGCCCGGACAGGGAAGTCCTACGAGCAGTACTTC.

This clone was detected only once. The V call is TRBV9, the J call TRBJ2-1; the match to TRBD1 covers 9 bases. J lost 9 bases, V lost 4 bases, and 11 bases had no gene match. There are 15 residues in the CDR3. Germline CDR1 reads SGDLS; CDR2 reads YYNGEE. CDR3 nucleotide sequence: TGTGCCAGCAGCCCTTTGGGACAGGGCTTAACTGAGCAGTTCTTC. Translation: CASSPLGQGLTEQFF. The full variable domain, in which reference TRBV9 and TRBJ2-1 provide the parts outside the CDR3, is DSGVTQTPKHLITATGQRVTLRCSPRSGDLSVYWYQQSLDQGLQFLIQYYNGEERAKGNILERFSAQQFPDLHSELNLSSLELGDSALYFCASSPLGQGLTEQFFGPGTRLTVL.

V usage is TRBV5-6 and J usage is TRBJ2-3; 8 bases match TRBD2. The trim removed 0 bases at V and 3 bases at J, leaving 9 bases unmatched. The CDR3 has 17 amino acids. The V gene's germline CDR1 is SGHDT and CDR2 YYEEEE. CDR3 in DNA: TGTGCCAGCAGCTTGGCCGGGGGGGGGCCGGAAACAGATACGCAGTATTTT. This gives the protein CASSLAGGGPETDTQYF.

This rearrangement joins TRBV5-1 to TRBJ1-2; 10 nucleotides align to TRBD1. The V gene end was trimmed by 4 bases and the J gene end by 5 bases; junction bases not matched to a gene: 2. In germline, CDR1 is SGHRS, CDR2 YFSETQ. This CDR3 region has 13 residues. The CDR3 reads CASSPGQGYGYTF. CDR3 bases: TGCGCCAGCAGCCCGGGACAGGGGTATGGCTACACCTTC. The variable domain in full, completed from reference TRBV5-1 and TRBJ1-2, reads KAGVTQTPRYLIKTRGQQVTLSCSPISGHRSVSWYQQTPGQGLQFLFEYFSETQRNKGNFPGRFSGRQFSNSRSEMNVSTLELGDSALYLCASSPGQGYGYTFGSGTRLTVV.

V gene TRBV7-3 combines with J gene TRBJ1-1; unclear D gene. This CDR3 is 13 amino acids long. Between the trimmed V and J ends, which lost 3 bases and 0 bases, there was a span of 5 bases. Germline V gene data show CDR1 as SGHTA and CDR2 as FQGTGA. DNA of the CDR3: TGTGCCAGCAGCTTTGATTTGAACACTGAAGCTTTCTTT. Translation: CASSFDLNTEAFF.

The CDR3 loop reads CASSLLGSPLHF. The CDR3 DNA sequence: TGTGCCAGCAGCTTATTAGGGTCACCCCTCCACTTT. J is TRBJ1-6 and V is TRBV5-6; D not certain. V shed 2 bases and J shed 10 bases, with 7 bases lying between them. The germline gives CDR1 SGHDT, CDR2 YYEEEE. The CDR3 spans 12 residues.

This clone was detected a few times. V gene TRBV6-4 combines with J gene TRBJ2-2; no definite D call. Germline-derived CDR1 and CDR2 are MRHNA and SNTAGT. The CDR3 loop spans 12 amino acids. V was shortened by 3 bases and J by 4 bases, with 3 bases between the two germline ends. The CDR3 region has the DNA TGTGCCAGCAGTGAGGGCACCGGGGAGCTGTTTTTT. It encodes CASSEGTGELFF.